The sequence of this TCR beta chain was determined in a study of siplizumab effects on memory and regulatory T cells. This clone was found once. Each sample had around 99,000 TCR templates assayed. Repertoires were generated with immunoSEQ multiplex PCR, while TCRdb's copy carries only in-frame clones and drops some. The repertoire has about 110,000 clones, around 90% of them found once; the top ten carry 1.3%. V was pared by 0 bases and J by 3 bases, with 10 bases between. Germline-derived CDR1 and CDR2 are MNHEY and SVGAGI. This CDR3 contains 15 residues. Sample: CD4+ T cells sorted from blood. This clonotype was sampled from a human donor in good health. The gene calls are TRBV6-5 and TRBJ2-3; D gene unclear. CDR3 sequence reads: CASSYSGTETDTQYF. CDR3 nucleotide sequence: TGTGCCAGCAGTTACTCGGGAACCGAAACAGATACGCAGTATTTT.